This TCR beta chain was obtained from a study of blood T cell repertoires in COVID-19. Germline V gene lookup returns CDR1 KGHSH and CDR2 LQKENI. The CDR3 totals 14 residues. V was pared by 6 bases and J by 6 bases, with 18 bases between. This clone was counted once. Clones were sequenced by immunoSEQ multiplex PCR, and TCRdb holds only the in-frame ones, with some missing. The table records some 270,000 clones, around 86% of them present only once. The gene calls are TRBV18 and TRBJ2-7, with D tentatively TRBD1 (5 bases). This TCR was recovered from a woman aged 40 to 55 who had recovered from COVID-19. The sequenced sample was PBMCs or T cells enriched from blood (not recorded which). This CDR3 reads CASSLTRQYSEQYF. The CDR3 DNA reads as TGTGCCAGCTCCCTCACACGACAGTACAGCGAGCAGTACTTC.